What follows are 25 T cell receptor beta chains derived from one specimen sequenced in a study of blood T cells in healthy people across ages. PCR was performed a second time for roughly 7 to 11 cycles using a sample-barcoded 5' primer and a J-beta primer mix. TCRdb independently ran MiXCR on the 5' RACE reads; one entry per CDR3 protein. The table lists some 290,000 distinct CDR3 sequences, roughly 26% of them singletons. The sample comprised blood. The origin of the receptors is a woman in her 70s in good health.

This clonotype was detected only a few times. In nucleotides, the CDR3 is TGCAGTGCACCTAGACTAGCGGGAGTGGAGACCCAGTACTTC. Translating it yields CSAPRLAGVETQYF. The V and J genes are TRBV20-1 and TRBJ2-5, with 12 nucleotides matching TRBD2. The germline V gene has CDR1 DFQATT and CDR2 SNEGSKA (reference sequence). J was trimmed by 5 bases and V by 6 bases; bases with no gene match: 7. This CDR3 is built from 14 residues.

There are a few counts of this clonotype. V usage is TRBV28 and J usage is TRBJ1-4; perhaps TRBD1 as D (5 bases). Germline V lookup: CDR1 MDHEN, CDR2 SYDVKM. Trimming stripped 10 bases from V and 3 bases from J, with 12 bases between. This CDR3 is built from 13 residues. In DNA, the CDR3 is TGTGCCACTTTCAGGGCGGCTAATGAAAAACTGTTTTTT. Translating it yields CATFRAANEKLFF.

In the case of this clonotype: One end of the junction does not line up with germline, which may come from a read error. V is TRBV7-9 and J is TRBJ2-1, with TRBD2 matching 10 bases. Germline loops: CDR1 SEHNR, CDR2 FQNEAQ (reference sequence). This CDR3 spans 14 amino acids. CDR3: CASSAQLAGYEQFF. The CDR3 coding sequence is TGCGCCAGCAGCGCTCAACTAGCGGGGTATGAGCAGTTCTTC. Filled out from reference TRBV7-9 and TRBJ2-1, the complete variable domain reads DTGVSQNPRHKITKRGQNVTFRCDPISEHNRLYWYRQTLGQGPEFLTYFQNEAQLEKSRLLSDRFSAERPKGSFSTLEIQRTEQGDSAMYLCASSAQLAGYEQFFGPGTRLTVL.

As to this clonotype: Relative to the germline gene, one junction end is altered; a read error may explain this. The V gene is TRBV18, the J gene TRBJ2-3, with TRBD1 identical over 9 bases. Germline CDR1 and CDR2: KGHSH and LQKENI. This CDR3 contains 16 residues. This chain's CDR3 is CASSPDRGWSTGTQYF. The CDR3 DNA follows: TGTGCCAGCTCACCGGACAGGGGTTGGAGCACAGGTACGCAGTATTTT.

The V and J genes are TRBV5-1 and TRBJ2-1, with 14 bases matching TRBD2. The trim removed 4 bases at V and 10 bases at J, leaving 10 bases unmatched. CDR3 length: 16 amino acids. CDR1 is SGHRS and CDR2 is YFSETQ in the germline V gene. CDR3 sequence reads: CASSLLGTSGSTEQFF. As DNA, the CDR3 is TGCGCCAGCAGCCTCTTAGGGACTAGCGGGAGCACGGAGCAGTTCTTC.

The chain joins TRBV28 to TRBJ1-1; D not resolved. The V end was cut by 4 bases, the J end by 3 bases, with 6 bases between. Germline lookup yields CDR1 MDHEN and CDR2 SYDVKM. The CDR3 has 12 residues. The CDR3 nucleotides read TGTGCCAGCAGTTCTGTGGACACTGAAGCTTTCTTT. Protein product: CASSSVDTEAFF.

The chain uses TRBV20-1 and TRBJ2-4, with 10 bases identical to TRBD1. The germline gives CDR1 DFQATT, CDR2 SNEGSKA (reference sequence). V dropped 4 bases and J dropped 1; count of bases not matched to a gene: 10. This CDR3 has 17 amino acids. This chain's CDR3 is CSATGTGDLGAKNIQYF. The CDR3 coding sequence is TGCAGTGCTACCGGGACAGGGGATTTGGGGGCCAAAAACATTCAGTACTTC.

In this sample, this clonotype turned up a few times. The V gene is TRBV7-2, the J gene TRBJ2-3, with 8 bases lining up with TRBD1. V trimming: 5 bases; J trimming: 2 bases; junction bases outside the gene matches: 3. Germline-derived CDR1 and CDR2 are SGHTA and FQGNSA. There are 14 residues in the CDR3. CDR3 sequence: CASSADRVTDTQYF. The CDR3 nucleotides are TGTGCCAGCAGCGCGGACAGGGTCACAGATACGCAGTATTTT.

CDR3 nucleotide sequence: TGTGCCAGCAGTTACAGGGGGCTGGAGGTTCTTCCTGAAGCTTTCTTT. This codes for CASSYRGLEVLPEAFF. The genes are TRBV28 and TRBJ1-1; TRBD1 matches 9 bases. Trimming cost V 4 bases and J 6 bases; bases outside gene matches: 12. The CDR3 length is 16 residues. Germline V gene data show CDR1 as MDHEN and CDR2 as SYDVKM.

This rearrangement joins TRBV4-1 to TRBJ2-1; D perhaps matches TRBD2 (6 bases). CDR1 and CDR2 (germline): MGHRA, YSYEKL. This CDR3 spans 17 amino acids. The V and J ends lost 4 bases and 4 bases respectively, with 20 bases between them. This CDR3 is CASSPHGGRGEYNEQFF. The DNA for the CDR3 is TGCGCCAGCAGCCCCCATGGGGGGAGAGGGGAGTACAATGAGCAGTTCTTC.

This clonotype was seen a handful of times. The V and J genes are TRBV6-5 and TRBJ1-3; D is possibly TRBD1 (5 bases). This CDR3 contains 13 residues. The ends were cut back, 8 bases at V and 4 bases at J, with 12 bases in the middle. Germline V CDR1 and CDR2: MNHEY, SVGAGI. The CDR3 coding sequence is TGTGCCAGCTTCCGGGGCTGGGGAAACACCATATATTTT. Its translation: CASFRGWGNTIYF.

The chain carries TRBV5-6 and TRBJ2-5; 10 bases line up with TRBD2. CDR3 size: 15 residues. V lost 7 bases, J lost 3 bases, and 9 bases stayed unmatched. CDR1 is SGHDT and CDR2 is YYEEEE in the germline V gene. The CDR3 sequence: CASGGNGLAEETQYF. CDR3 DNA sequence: TGTGCCAGCGGCGGCAATGGACTAGCGGAAGAGACCCAGTACTTC.

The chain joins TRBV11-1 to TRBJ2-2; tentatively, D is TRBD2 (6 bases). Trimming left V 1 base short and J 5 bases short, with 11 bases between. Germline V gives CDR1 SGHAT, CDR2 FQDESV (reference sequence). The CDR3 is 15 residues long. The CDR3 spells CASSLVFAGTGELFF. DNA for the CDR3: TGTGCCAGCAGCTTAGTTTTCGCGGGGACCGGGGAGCTGTTTTTT.

The DNA for the CDR3 is TGTGCCAGCAGTACCCCGACAGGTTCCTACGAGCAGTACTTC. Its protein product is CASSTPTGSYEQYF. J is TRBJ2-7 and V is TRBV12-3 or TRBV12-4; a possible D gene is TRBD1 (6 bases). There are 14 residues in the CDR3. The V and J ends lost 5 bases and 1 base respectively, with 12 bases between them.

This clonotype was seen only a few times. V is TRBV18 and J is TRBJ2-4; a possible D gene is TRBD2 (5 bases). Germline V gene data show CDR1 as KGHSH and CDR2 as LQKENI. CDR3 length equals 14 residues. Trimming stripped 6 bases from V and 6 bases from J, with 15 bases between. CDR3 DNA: TGTGCCAGCTCGCGGGTCGAGCACACAAACATTCAGTACTTC. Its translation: CASSRVEHTNIQYF.

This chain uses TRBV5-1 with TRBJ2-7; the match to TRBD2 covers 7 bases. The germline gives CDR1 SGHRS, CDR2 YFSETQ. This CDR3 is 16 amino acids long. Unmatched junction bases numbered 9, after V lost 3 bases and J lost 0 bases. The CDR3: CASSSESSGISYEQYF. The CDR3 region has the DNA TGCGCCAGCAGCTCCGAGTCTAGCGGAATCTCCTACGAGCAGTACTTC.

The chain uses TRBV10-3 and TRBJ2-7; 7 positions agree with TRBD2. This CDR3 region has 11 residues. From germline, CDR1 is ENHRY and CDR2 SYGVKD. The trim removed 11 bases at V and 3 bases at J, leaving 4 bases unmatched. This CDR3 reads CAAGLGYEQYF. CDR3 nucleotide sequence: TGTGCCGCCGGACTAGGCTACGAGCAGTACTTC.

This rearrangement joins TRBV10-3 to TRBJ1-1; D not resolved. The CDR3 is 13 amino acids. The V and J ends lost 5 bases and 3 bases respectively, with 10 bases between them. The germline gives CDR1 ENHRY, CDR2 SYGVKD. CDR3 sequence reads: CAISPDAHTEAFF. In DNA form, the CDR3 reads TGTGCCATCAGTCCCGACGCCCACACTGAAGCTTTCTTT.

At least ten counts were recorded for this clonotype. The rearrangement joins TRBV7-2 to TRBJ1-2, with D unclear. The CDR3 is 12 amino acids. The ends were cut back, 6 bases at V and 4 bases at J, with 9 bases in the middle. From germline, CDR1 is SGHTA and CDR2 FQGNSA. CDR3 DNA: TGTGCCAGCAGTCCCGAGGGCTATGGCTACACCTTC. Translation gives CASSPEGYGYTF.

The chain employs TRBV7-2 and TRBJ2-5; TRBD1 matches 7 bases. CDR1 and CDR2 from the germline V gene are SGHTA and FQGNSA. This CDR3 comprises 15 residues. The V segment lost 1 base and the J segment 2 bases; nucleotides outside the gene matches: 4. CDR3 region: CASSLGQGLQETQYF. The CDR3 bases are TGTGCCAGCAGCTTAGGACAGGGCCTGCAAGAGACCCAGTACTTC.

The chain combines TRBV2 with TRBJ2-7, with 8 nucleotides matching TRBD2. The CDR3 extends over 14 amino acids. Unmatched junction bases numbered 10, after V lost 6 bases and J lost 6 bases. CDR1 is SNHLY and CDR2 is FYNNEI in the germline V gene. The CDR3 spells CASSGILAGLEQYF. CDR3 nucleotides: TGTGCCAGCAGCGGGATCCTAGCGGGTCTCGAGCAGTACTTC.

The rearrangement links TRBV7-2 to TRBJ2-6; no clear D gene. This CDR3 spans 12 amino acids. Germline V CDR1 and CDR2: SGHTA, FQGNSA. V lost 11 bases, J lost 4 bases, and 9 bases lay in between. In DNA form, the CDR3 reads TGTGCCGGAGATGTGGGGGCCAACGTCCTGACTTTC. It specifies CAGDVGANVLTF.

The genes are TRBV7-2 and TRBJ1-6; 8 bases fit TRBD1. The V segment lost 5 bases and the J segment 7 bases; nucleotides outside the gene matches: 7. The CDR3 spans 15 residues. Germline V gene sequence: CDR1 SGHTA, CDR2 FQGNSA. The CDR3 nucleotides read TGTGCCAGCAGCCCGCGGACAGGGCGGAATTCACCCCTCCACTTT. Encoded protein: CASSPRTGRNSPLHF.

The CDR3, as DNA: TGCAGCGCCTCTCGAGTGGCAAGCATAGAGCAGTTCTTC. Translating it yields CSASRVASIEQFF. The chain is built from TRBV29-1 and TRBJ2-1; unclear D gene. The CDR3 extends over 13 amino acids. V lost 7 bases and J lost 10, with 20 bases in between. The germline V gene has CDR1 SQVTM and CDR2 ANQGSEA.

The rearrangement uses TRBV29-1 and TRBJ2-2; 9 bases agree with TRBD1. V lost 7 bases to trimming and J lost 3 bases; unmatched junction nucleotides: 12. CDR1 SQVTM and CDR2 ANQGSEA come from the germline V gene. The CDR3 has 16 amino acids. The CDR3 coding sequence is TGCAGCGCTCTGGGTCTACAGGGGGCGGACACCGGGGAGCTGTTTTTT. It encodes CSALGLQGADTGELFF.